This T cell receptor (beta chain) was captured by sequencing in a study of T cell responses to AZD1222 COVID-19 vaccine. V lost 7 bases to trimming and J lost 3 bases; unmatched junction nucleotides: 5. CDR1 is MGHDK and CDR2 is SYGVNS in the germline V gene. The length of the CDR3 is 14 residues. Study results and limitations: Close to half of spike-specific TCRs reportedly recognize unmutated variant regions.

As for this clone: Its matching antigen is unknown.

Generated by immunoSEQ multiplex PCR, the TCRdb table keeps only in-frame clones and is missing some. The profile shows 100,000 to 110,000 clones, 88% of them singletons. The source is an adult in good health. The source material was peripheral blood, sampled on day 0 of AZD1222 vaccination. The rearrangement joins TRBV25-1 to TRBJ2-1, with TRBD2 matching 8 bases. The CDR3 loop is CASTPGGNYNEQFF. The CDR3 region has the DNA TGTGCCAGCACCCCGGGAGGGAACTACAATGAGCAGTTCTTC.